Below, 15 T cell receptor beta chains from the same sample are listed, as sequenced in a study of chemoradiotherapy in HPV16-positive cancers (dated by TCRdb to the early 2020s). Libraries were prepared through the immunoSEQ multiplex PCR assay. Sourced from immuneACCESS, this table was stored by TCRdb with only in-frame sequences that have V and J called. A share of the clones is absent; for the studies checked, an unresolved V gene accounts for under half, and the remainder has no known explanation. The table for this sample lists around 13,000 clones; roughly 87% of them were counted only once. Jointly, the top ten make up approximately 23% of the sample. The sample was blood, taken from a patient who underwent chemoradiotherapy. The origin of the receptors is a human donor with HPV-associated anogenital cancer.

The chain combines TRBV11-2 with TRBJ2-3, with a possible D match to TRBD2 (7 bases). Germline V gene sequence: CDR1 SGHAT, CDR2 FQNNGV. This CDR3 has 19 amino acids. Trimming took off 5 bases at V and 0 bases at J, with 24 bases between the two ends. In nucleotides, the CDR3 is TGTGCCAGCAGCCTTAGGGGGGGGCACCAGGGGCCTAGCACAGATACGCAGTATTTT. Protein: CASSLRGGHQGPSTDTQYF.

The chain is built from TRBV16 and TRBJ1-1; D not certain. This CDR3 is 13 amino acids long. Germline V gene sequence: CDR1 KGHSY, CDR2 FQNENV. Trimming removed 4 bases from V and 6 bases from J, with 12 bases in between. CDR3 DNA sequence: TGTGCCAGCAGCCTCCAAAGATACCCTGAAGCTTTCTTT. This codes for CASSLQRYPEAFF. Drawing the rest from reference TRBV16 and TRBJ1-1, the complete variable domain is GEEVAQTPKHLVRGEGQKAKLYCAPIKGHSYVFWYQQVLKNEFKFLISFQNENVFDETGMPKERFSAKCLPNSPCSLEIQATKLEDSAVYFCASSLQRYPEAFFGQGTRLTVV.

This clone occurred once. This sequence joins TRBV6-5 and TRBJ2-7, with 13 bases identical to TRBD2. Trimming took 5 bases from V and 6 from J; bases not matched to a gene: 7. The CDR3 is 15 amino acids. CDR1 MNHEY and CDR2 SVGAGI come from the germline V gene. The CDR3 sequence: CASSKGTSGAGEQYF. In nucleotides, the CDR3 is TGTGCCAGCAGTAAAGGGACTAGCGGGGCCGGCGAGCAGTACTTC.

The genes are TRBV6-1 and TRBJ1-1, with D possibly being TRBD1 (6 bases). Germline values: CDR1 MNHNS, CDR2 SASEGT. V shed 5 bases and J shed 1 base, with 8 bases lying between them. CDR3 size: 13 residues. The CDR3 DNA reads as TGTGCCAGCAGTCTACAGGGGAACACTGAAGCTTTCTTT. It translates to CASSLQGNTEAFF.

J is TRBJ1-1 and V is TRBV6-6; D is possibly TRBD1 (5 bases). CDR3 length: 15 amino acids. V was shortened by 0 bases and J by 1 base, with 9 bases between the two germline ends. Germline V gene lookup returns CDR1 MNHNY and CDR2 SVGAGI (reference sequence). CDR3 DNA sequence: TGTGCCAGCAGTTACTCCAGGGAACCGAACACTGAAGCTTTCTTT. Translation gives CASSYSREPNTEAFF.

J is TRBJ2-5 and V is TRBV5-1, with D maybe TRBD2 (6 bases). V was pared by 0 bases and J by 2 bases, with 17 bases between. There are 17 residues in the CDR3. Germline V lookup: CDR1 SGHRS, CDR2 YFSETQ. The chain's CDR3 is CASSLARDSITQETQYF. CDR3 bases: TGCGCCAGCAGCTTGGCTCGGGACTCAATTACGCAAGAGACCCAGTACTTC.

The V call is TRBV6-5, the J call TRBJ2-7; D possibly matches TRBD1 or TRBD2 (5 bases each). Germline CDR1 MNHEY, CDR2 SVGAGI. V was clipped by 2 bases and J by 0 bases, with 11 bases between them. The CDR3 sequence is 15 residues long. The CDR3, as DNA: TGTGCCAGCAGTTACAGGGCAGGGAGCTCCTACGAGCAGTACTTC. As protein: CASSYRAGSSYEQYF.

The chain recombines TRBV10-3 with TRBJ2-7; 8 bases fit TRBD2. Germline-derived CDR1 and CDR2 are ENHRY and SYGVKD. CDR3 length: 14 residues. Trimming removed 4 bases from V and 3 bases from J; junction bases left unmatched: 5. The CDR3 nucleotides are TGTGCCATCAGTGCTTTAGCGGGAAGCTACGAGCAGTACTTC. It translates to CAISALAGSYEQYF.

CDR3 nucleotides: TGTGCCAGCAGCCGACGAAAAGGGACAGGACAAGAGACCCAGTACTTC. This encodes CASSRRKGTGQETQYF. V and J are TRBV7-8 and TRBJ2-5, with TRBD1 matching over 8 bases. The CDR3 consists of 16 residues. CDR1 SGHVS and CDR2 FQNEAQ come from the germline V gene. Unmatched junction bases numbered 10, after V lost 5 bases and J lost 2 bases.

This clone is large within its sample. The V gene is TRBV2, the J gene TRBJ1-1; 7 bases agree with TRBD1. The CDR3 extends over 14 amino acids. CDR1 and CDR2 from the germline V gene are SNHLY and FYNNEI. The junction had 6 bases not matched to a gene; V was cut back by 6 bases and J by 2 bases. CDR3 region: CASSPQGLNTEAFF. Here the CDR3 DNA reads TGTGCCAGCAGCCCACAGGGGCTAAACACTGAAGCTTTCTTT. Supplemented by reference TRBV2 and TRBJ1-1, the full variable domain reads EPEVTQTPSHQVTQMGQEVILRCVPISNHLYFYWYRQILGQKVEFLVSFYNNEISEKSEIFDDQFSVERPDGSNFTLKIRSTKLEDSAMYFCASSPQGLNTEAFFGQGTRLTVV.

The genes are TRBV10-2 and TRBJ2-3; D is uncertain. V lost 1 base and J 4 bases, leaving 9 bases between the germline ends. Germline V gene sequence: CDR1 WSHSY, CDR2 SAAADI. The CDR3 is 14 residues long. This CDR3 reads CASSELAVSDTQYF. DNA for the CDR3: TGCGCCAGCAGTGAGTTGGCAGTCTCAGATACGCAGTATTTT.

This chain uses TRBV6-1 with TRBJ2-2, with D unclear. CDR1 and CDR2 from the germline V gene are MNHNS and SASEGT. The CDR3 totals 12 residues. Trimming took off 7 bases at V and 4 bases at J, with 7 bases between the two ends. As DNA, the CDR3 is TGTGCCAGCACGGGTATCACCGGGGAGCTGTTTTTT. Amino acid sequence: CASTGITGELFF.

The chain recombines TRBV7-9 with TRBJ2-2; TRBD1 matches at 7 bases. This CDR3 region has 16 residues. Germline loops: CDR1 SEHNR, CDR2 FQNEAQ (reference sequence). The V segment lost 2 bases and the J segment 2 bases; nucleotides outside the gene matches: 5. The CDR3: CASSLTGQQNTGELFF. CDR3 bases: TGTGCCAGCAGCTTAACGGGACAGCAAAACACCGGGGAGCTGTTTTTT.

The rearrangement uses TRBV7-9 and TRBJ1-4; no firm D call. The ends were cut back, 4 bases at V and 3 bases at J, with 9 bases in the middle. From germline, CDR1 is SEHNR and CDR2 FQNEAQ (reference sequence). This CDR3 spans 14 amino acids. The CDR3 spells CASSSWGSNEKLFF. The CDR3, as DNA: TGTGCCAGCAGCTCGTGGGGTTCTAATGAAAAACTGTTTTTT.

The chain employs TRBV2 and TRBJ2-7, with 7 positions matching TRBD2. The length of the CDR3 is 14 residues. Trimming took 8 bases from V and 2 from J; bases not matched to a gene: 9. Per the germline V gene, CDR1 is SNHLY and CDR2 is FYNNEI. The CDR3 region has the DNA TGTGCCAGCTCTAGGGAGGGCAGCACCTACGAGCAGTACTTC. It is translated as CASSREGSTYEQYF.